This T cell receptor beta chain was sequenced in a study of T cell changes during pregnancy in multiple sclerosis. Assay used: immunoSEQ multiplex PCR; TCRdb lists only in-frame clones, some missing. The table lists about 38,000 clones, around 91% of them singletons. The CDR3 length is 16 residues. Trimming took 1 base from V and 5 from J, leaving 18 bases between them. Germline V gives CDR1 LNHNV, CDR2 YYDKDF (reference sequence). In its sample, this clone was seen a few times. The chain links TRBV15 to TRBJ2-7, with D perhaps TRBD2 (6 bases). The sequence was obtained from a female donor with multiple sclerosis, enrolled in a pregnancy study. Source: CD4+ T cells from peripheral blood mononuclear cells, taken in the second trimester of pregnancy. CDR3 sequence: CATSRGVKGGKDEQYF. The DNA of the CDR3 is TGTGCCACCAGCAGAGGGGTGAAGGGCGGGAAGGACGAGCAGTACTTC. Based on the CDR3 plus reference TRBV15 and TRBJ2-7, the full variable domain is DAMVIQNPRYQVTQFGKPVTLSCSQTLNHNVMYWYQQKSSQAPKLLFHYYDKDFNNEADTPDNFQSRRPNTSFCFLDIRSPGLGDTAMYLCATSRGVKGGKDEQYFGPGTRLTVT.